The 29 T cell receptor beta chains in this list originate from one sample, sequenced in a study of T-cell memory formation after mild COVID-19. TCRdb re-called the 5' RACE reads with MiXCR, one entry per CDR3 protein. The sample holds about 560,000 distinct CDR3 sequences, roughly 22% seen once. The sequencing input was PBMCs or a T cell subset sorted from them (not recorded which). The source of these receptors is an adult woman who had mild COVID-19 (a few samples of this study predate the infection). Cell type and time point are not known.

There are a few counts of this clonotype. The CDR3, as DNA: TGCGCCAGCAGCCAAGAACGTGGGGGCGGTGACGAGCAGTACTTC. It codes for CASSQERGGGDEQYF. This sequence joins TRBV4-3 and TRBJ2-7; tentative D call: TRBD1 (6 bases). The CDR3 runs to 15 residues. V lost 0 bases, J lost 5 bases, and 14 bases lay in between. Germline CDR1 is LGHNA and CDR2 is YSLEER.

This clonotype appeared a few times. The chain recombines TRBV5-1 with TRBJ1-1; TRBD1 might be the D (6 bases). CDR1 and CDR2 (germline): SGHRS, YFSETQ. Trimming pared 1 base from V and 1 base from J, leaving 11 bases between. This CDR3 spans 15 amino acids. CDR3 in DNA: TGCGCCAGCAGCTTGTTCCAGACAGGGAACACTGAAGCTTTCTTT. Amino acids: CASSLFQTGNTEAFF.

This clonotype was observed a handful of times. The CDR3 DNA sequence: TGTGCCAGCAGTCCTTTAGGGGACGGCACTGAAGCTTTCTTT. As protein: CASSPLGDGTEAFF. The gene calls are TRBV12-3 or TRBV12-4 and TRBJ1-1; D perhaps matches TRBD1 (5 bases). CDR3 length: 14 amino acids. Trimming shortened V by 5 bases and J by 4 bases, and 14 bases separated the two germline ends.

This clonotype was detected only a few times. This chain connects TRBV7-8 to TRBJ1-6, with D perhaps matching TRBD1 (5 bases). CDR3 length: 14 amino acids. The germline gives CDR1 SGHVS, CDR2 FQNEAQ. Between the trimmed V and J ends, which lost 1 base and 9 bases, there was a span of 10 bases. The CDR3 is CASSLVGERSPLHF. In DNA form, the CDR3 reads TGTGCCAGCAGCTTAGTAGGGGAACGTTCACCCCTCCACTTT.

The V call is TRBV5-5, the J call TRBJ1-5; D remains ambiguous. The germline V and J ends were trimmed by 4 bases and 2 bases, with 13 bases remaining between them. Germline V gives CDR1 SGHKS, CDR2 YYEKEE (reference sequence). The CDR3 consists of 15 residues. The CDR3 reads CASSPERLGNQPQHF. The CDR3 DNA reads TGTGCCAGCAGCCCCGAAAGGTTGGGCAATCAGCCCCAGCATTTT.

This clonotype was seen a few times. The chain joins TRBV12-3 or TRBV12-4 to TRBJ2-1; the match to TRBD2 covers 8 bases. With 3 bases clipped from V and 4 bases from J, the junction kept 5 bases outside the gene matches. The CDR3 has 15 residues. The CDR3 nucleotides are TGTGCCAGCAGTTTTCGGGAGGGCCTGTACAATGAGCAGTTCTTC. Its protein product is CASSFREGLYNEQFF.

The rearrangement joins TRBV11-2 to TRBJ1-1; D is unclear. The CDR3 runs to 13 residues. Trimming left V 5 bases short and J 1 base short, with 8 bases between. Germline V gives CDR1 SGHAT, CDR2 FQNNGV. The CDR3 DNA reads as TGTGCCAGCAGCCGACCAGAGAACACTGAAGCTTTCTTT. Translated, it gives CASSRPENTEAFF.

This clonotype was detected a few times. CDR3: CASSYSENTGELFF. The CDR3 region has the DNA TGTGCCAGCAGTTACTCAGAGAACACCGGGGAGCTGTTTTTT. This sequence joins TRBV6-2 or TRBV6-3 and TRBJ2-2, with unresolved D. This CDR3 is built from 14 residues. Germline values: CDR1 MNHEY, CDR2 SVGEGT. The V end was cut by 0 bases, the J end by 1 base, with 3 bases between.

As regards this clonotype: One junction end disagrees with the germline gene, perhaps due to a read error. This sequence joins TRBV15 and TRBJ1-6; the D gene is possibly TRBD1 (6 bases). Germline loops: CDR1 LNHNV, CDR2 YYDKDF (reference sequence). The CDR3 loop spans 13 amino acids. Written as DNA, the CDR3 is TGTGCCACCAGCGGAGAAGGACAGCCGACCCTTCACTTT. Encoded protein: CATSGEGQPTLHF. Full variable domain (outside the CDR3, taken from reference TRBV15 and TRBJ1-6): DAMVIQNPRYQVTQFGKPVTLSCSQTLNHNVMYWYQQKSSQAPKLLFHYYDKDFNNEADTPDNFQSRRPNTSFCFLDIRSPGLGDTAMYLCATSGEGQPTLHFGNGTRLTVT.

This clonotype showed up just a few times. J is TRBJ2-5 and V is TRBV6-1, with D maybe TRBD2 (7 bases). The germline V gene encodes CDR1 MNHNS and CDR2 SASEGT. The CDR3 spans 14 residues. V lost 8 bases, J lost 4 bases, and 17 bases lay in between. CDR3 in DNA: TGTGCCAGCGGGCCCCACGGGGGGCTAGAGACCCAGTACTTC. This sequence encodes CASGPHGGLETQYF.

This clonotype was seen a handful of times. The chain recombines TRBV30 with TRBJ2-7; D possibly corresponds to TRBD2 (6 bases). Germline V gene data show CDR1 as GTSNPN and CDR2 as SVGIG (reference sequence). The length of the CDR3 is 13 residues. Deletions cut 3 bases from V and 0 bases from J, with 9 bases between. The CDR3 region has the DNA TGTGCCTGGAGCGGGGGTTACTCCTACGAGCAGTACTTC. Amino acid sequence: CAWSGGYSYEQYF. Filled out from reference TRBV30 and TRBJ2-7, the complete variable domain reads SQTIHQWPATLVQPVGSPLSLECTVEGTSNPNLYWYRQAAGRGLQLLFYSVGIGQISSEVPQNLSASRPQDRQFILSSKKLLLSDSGFYLCAWSGGYSYEQYFGPGTRLTVT.

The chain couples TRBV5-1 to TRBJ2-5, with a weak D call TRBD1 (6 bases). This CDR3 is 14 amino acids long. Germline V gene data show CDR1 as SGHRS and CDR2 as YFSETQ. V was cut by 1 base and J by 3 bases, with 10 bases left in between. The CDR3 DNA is TGCGCCAGCAGCTTGTGGGGGCCAGAAGAGACCCAGTACTTC. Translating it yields CASSLWGPEETQYF.

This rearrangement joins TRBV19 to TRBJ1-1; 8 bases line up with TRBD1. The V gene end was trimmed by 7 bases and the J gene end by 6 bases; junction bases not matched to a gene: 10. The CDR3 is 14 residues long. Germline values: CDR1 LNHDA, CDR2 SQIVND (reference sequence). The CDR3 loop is CASNPLDRGAEAFF. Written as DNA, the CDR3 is TGTGCCAGTAACCCCCTCGACAGGGGCGCTGAAGCTTTCTTT.

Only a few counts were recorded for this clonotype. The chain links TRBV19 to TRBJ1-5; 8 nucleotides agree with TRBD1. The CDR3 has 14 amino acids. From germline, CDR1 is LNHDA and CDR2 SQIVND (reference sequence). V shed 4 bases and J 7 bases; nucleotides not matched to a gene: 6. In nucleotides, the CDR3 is TGTGCCAGTAGTAGAGGGACAGGTTGGCAGCCCCAGCATTTT. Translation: CASSRGTGWQPQHF. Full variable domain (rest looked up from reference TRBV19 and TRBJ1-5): DGGITQSPKYLFRKEGQNVTLSCEQNLNHDAMYWYRQDPGQGLRLIYYSQIVNDFQKGDIAEGYSVSREKKESFPLTVTSAQKNPTAFYLCASSRGTGWQPQHFGDGTRLSIL.

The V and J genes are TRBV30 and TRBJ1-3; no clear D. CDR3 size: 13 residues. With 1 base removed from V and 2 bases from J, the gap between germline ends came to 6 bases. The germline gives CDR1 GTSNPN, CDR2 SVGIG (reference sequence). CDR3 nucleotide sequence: TGTGCCTGGAGTGCCAAGGCTGGAAACACCATATATTTT. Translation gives CAWSAKAGNTIYF. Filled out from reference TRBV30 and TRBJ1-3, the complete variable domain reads SQTIHQWPATLVQPVGSPLSLECTVEGTSNPNLYWYRQAAGRGLQLLFYSVGIGQISSEVPQNLSASRPQDRQFILSSKKLLLSDSGFYLCAWSAKAGNTIYFGEGSWLTVV.

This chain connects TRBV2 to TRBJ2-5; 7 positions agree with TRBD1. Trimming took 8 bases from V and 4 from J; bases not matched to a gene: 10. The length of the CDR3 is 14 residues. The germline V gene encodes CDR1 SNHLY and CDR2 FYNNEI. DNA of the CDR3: TGTGCCAGCCGATCGGGACAGCTGGGAGAGACCCAGTACTTC. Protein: CASRSGQLGETQYF.

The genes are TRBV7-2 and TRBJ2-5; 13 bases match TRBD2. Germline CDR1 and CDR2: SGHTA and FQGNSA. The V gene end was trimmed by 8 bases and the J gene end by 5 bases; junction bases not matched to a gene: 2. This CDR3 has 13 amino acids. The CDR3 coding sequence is TGTGCCAGCGCGACTAGCGGGAGGGAGACCCAGTACTTC. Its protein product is CASATSGRETQYF.

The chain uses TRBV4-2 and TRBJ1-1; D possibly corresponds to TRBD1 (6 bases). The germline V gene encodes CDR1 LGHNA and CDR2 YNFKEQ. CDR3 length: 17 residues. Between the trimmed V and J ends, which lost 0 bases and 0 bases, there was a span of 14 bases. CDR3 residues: CASSQDPTQGMNTEAFF. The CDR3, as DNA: TGTGCCAGCAGCCAAGATCCAACACAGGGAATGAACACTGAAGCTTTCTTT.

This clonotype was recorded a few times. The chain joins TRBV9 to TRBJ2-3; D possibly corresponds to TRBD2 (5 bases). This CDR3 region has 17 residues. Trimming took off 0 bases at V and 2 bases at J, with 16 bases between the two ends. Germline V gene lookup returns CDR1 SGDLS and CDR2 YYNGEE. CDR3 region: CASSVGSGLTPTDTQYF. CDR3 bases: TGTGCCAGCAGCGTAGGGTCAGGACTGACCCCCACAGATACGCAGTATTTT. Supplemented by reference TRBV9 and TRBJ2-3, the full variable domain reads DSGVTQTPKHLITATGQRVTLRCSPRSGDLSVYWYQQSLDQGLQFLIQYYNGEERAKGNILERFSAQQFPDLHSELNLSSLELGDSALYFCASSVGSGLTPTDTQYFGPGTRLTVL.

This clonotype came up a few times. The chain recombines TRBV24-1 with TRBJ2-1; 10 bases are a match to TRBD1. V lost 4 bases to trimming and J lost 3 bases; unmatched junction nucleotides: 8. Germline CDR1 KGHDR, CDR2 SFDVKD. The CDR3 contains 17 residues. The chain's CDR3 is CATSDLGGQGRYNEQFF. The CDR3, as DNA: TGTGCCACCAGTGACTTGGGGGGACAGGGGCGCTACAATGAGCAGTTCTTC.

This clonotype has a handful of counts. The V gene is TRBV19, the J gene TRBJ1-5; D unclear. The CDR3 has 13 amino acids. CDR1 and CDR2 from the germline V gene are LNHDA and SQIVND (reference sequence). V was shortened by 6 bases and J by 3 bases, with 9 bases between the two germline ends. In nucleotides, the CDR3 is TGTGCCAGTAGACACAGAGACAATCAGCCCCAGCATTTT. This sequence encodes CASRHRDNQPQHF. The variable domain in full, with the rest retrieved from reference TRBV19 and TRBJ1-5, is DGGITQSPKYLFRKEGQNVTLSCEQNLNHDAMYWYRQDPGQGLRLIYYSQIVNDFQKGDIAEGYSVSREKKESFPLTVTSAQKNPTAFYLCASRHRDNQPQHFGDGTRLSIL.

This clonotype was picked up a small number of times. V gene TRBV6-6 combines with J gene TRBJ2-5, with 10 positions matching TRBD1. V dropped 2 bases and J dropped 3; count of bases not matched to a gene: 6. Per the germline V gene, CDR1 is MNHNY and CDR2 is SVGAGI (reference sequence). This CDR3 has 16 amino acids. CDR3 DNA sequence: TGTGCCAGCAGTTACCTTAGACAGGGGGCTGAAGAGACCCAGTACTTC. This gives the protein CASSYLRQGAEETQYF.

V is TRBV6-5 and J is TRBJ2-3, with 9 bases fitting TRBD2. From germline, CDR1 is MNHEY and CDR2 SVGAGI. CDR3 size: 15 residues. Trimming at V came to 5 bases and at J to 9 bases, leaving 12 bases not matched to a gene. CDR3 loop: CASSLQGSGGGTQYF. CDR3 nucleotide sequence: TGTGCCAGCAGTCTACAGGGTAGCGGGGGAGGCACGCAGTATTTT.

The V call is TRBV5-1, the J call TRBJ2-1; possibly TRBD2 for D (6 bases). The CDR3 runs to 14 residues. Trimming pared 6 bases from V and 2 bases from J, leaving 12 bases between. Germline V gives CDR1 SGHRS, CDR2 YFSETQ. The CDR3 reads CASNRDFPYNEQFF. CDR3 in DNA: TGCGCCAGCAACCGGGACTTCCCCTACAATGAGCAGTTCTTC.

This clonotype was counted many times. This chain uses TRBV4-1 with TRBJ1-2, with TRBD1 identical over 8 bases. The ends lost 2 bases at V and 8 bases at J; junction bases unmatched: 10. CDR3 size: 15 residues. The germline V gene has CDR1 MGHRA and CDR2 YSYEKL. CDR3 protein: CASSQLGTGYSGYTF. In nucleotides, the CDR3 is TGCGCCAGCAGCCAACTTGGGACAGGCTATTCGGGCTACACCTTC.

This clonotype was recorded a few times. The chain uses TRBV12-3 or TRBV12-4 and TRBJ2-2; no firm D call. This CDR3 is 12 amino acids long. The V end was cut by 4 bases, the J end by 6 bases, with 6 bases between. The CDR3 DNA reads TGTGCCAGCAGTTGGAGCGCCGGGGAGCTGTTTTTT. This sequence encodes CASSWSAGELFF.

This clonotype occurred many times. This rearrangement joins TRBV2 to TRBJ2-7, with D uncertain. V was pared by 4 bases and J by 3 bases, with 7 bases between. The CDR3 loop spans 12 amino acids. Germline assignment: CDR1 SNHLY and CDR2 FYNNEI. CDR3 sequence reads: CASSAGYYEQYF. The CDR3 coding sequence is TGTGCCAGCAGTGCTGGGTACTACGAGCAGTACTTC.

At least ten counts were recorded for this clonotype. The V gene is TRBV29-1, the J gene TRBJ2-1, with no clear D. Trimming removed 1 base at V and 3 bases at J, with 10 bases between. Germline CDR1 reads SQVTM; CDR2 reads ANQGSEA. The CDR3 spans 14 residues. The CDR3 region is CSVEGWSYYNEQFF. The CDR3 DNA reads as TGCAGCGTTGAAGGGTGGTCTTACTACAATGAGCAGTTCTTC.

CDR3 nucleotide sequence: TGCGCCAGCAGCTTGACTAGCGGGAGGACCTACGAGCAGTACTTC. Translation gives CASSLTSGRTYEQYF. The V call is TRBV5-1, the J call TRBJ2-7; TRBD2 agrees at 12 bases. This CDR3 has 15 amino acids. In germline, CDR1 is SGHRS, CDR2 YFSETQ. J lost 2 bases, V lost 1 base, and 1 base had no gene match.